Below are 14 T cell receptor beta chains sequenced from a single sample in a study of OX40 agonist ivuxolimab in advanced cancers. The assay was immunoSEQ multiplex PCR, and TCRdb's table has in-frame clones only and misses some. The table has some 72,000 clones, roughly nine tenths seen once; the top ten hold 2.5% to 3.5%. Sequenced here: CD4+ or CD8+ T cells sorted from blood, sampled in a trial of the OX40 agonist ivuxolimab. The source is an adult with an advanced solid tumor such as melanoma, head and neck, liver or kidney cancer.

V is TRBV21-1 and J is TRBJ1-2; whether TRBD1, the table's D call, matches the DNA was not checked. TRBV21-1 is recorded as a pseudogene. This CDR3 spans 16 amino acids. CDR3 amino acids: CASSYEPGQRNYGYTF. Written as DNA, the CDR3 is TGTGCCAGCAGCTACGAGCCGGGACAACGGAACTATGGCTACACCTTC.

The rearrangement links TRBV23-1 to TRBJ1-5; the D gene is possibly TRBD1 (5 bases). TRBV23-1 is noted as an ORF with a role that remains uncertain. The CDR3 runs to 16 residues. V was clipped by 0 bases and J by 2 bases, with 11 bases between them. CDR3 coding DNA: TGCGCCAGCAGTCAATCGTCGCAGGGAGGCAATCAGCCCCAGCATTTT. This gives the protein CASSQSSQGGNQPQHF.

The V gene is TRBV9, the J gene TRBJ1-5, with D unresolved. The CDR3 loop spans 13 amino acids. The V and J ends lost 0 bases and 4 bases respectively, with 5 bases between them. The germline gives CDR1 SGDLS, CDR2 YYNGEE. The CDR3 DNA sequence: TGTGCCAGCAGCGTAGATGGGAATCAGCCCCAGCATTTT. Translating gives CASSVDGNQPQHF.

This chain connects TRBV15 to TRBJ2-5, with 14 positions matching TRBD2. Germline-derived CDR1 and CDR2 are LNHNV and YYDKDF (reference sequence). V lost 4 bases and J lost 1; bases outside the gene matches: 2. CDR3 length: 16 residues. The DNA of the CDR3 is TGTGCCACCAGCAAAGGGACTAGCGGGAGCCAAGAGACCCAGTACTTC. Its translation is CATSKGTSGSQETQYF.

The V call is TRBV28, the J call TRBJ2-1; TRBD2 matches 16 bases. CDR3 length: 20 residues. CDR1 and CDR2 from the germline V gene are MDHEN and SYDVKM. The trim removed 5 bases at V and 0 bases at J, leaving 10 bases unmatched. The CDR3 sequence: CASSTDPGLAGGSSYNEQFF. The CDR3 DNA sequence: TGTGCCAGCAGTACCGATCCGGGACTAGCGGGAGGGAGCTCCTACAATGAGCAGTTCTTC.

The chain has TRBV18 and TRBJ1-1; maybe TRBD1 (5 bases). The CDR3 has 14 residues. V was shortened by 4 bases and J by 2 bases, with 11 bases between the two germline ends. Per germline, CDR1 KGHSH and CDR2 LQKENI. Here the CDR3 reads CASSRGRGNTEAFF. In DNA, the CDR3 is TGTGCCAGCTCACGGGGACGGGGAAACACTGAAGCTTTCTTT.

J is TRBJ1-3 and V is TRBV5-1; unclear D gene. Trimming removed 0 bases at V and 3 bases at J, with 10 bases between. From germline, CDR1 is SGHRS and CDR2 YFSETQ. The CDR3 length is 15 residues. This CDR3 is CASSLVLGHGNTIYF. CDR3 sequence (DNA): TGCGCCAGCAGCTTGGTCTTAGGGCATGGAAACACCATATATTTT.

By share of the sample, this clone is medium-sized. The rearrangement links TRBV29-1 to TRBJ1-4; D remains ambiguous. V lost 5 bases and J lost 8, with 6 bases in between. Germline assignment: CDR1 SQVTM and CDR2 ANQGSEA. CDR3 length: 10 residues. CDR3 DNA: TGCAGCGTTCAGGTAGAAAAACTGTTTTTT. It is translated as CSVQVEKLFF.

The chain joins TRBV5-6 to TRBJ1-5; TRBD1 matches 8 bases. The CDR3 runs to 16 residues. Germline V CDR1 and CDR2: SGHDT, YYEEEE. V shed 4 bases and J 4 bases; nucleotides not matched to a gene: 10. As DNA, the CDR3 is TGTGCCAGCAGCAAACGGACAGGGCATGAGAATCAGCCCCAGCATTTT. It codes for CASSKRTGHENQPQHF.

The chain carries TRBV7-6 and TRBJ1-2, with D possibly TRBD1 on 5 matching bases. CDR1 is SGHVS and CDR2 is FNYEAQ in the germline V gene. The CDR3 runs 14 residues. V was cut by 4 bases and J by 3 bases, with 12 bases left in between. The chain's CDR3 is CASSYNQGDYGYTF. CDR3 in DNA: TGTGCCAGCAGCTATAATCAGGGTGACTATGGCTACACCTTC.

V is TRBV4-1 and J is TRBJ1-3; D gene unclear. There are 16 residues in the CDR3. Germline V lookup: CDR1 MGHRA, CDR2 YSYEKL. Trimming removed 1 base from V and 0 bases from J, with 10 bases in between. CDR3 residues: CASSQARYPSGNTIYF. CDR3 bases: TGCGCCAGCAGCCAAGCCAGGTACCCCTCTGGAAACACCATATATTTT.

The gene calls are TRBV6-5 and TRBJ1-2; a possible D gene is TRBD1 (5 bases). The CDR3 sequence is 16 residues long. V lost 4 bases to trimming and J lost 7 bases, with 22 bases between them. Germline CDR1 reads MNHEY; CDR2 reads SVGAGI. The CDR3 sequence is CASSLSGGGVESGYTF. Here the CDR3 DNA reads TGTGCCAGCAGTTTATCCGGGGGGGGAGTCGAGAGTGGCTACACCTTC.

The DNA of the CDR3 is TGTGCCAGCAGCTCAACGAGCCCAGCGTACTCCTACGAGCAGTACTTC. The encoded protein is CASSSTSPAYSYEQYF. The chain has TRBV5-5 and TRBJ2-7; D gene unclear. V was pared by 3 bases and J by 0 bases, with 16 bases between. Per the germline V gene, CDR1 is SGHKS and CDR2 is YYEKEE (reference sequence). This CDR3 region has 16 residues.

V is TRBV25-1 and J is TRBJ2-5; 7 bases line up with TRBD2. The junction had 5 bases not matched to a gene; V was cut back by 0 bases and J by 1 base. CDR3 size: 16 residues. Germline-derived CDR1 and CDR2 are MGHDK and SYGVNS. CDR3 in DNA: TGTGCCAGCAGTGAATACCGACTAGCCAGCCAAGAGACCCAGTACTTC. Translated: CASSEYRLASQETQYF.